This T cell receptor beta chain was sequenced for a study of T cell responses to AZD1222 COVID-19 vaccine. A remark on this clone: Its cognate antigen is unknown.

TCRdb's copy holds only in-frame clones and misses some; the assay was immunoSEQ multiplex PCR. The table has roughly 77,000 clones, more than 85% seen once; the top ten hold approximately 4.5%. Study-level points and caveats: Just six AZD1222 recipients tested seropositive at baseline. Unmutated variant regions reportedly attract nearly half of all spike-specific TCRs. Along spike, vaccine-associated CD4 TCRs were found throughout, with dominance at 160-218 and 743-854.

V dropped 0 bases and J dropped 0; count of bases not matched to a gene: 8. The germline V gene encodes CDR1 SGDLS and CDR2 YYNGEE. The CDR3 extends over 18 amino acids. The specimen was peripheral blood, collected 28 days after the second AZD1222 dose. The chain carries TRBV9 and TRBJ2-1, with 8 positions matching TRBD2. The clonotype was recovered from an adult who received the AZD1222 COVID-19 vaccine. This CDR3 is CASSVGTSGQHSYNEQFF. CDR3 coding DNA: TGTGCCAGCAGCGTAGGCACTAGCGGCCAGCACTCCTACAATGAGCAGTTCTTC.